These T cell receptor beta chains were read from a single sample in a study of blood T cell repertoires in COVID-19. The table came from immunoSEQ multiplex PCR; TCRdb's copy has only in-frame clones and leaves some out. The table records roughly 140,000 clones, 75% to 85% of them present only once. The source material was peripheral blood. The receptors shown here come from a man between 65 and 85 years old who had recovered from COVID-19. Each CDR3 is given with its conserved first and last residue. A D gene is named only where the DNA matches it firmly. Only part of the rows carry a size: once, few, many, or a class if the clone is expanded.

v_gene: TRBV5-1
d_gene: .
abundance: .
j_gene: TRBJ1-5
CDR3nt: TGCGCCAGCAGCTTGATGGGAGATAGCAATCAGCCCCAGCATTTT
CDR3aa: CASSLMGDSNQPQHF

v_gene: TRBV13
d_gene: TRBD1
abundance: .
j_gene: TRBJ2-7
CDR3nt: TGTGCCAGCAGCCATCGGGACAGCTTAAATAACGAGCAGTACTTC
CDR3aa: CASSHRDSLNNEQYF

v_gene: TRBV19
d_gene: TRBD1
abundance: .
j_gene: TRBJ1-2
CDR3nt: TGTGCCAGTAAGACGACAGGGAGTTATGGCTACACCTTC
CDR3aa: CASKTTGSYGYTF

v_gene: TRBV18
d_gene: TRBD2
abundance: .
j_gene: TRBJ2-1
CDR3nt: TGTGCCAGCTCACCACCATCTAGCGGGAGACGCAATGAGCAGTTCTTC
CDR3aa: CASSPPSSGRRNEQFF

v_gene: TRBV6-5
d_gene: TRBD1
abundance: .
j_gene: TRBJ1-1
CDR3nt: TGTGCCAGCAGTTACTTTCTCGGACAGGGGAGAACTGAAGCTTTCTTT
CDR3aa: CASSYFLGQGRTEAFF

v_gene: TRBV3-1/TRBV3-2
d_gene: TRBD2
abundance: .
j_gene: TRBJ2-1
CDR3nt: TGTGCCAGCAGTCCCGGGACTAGCGGGAACAATGAGCAGTTCTTC
CDR3aa: CASSPGTSGNNEQFF

v_gene: TRBV6-5
d_gene: .
abundance: .
j_gene: TRBJ2-7
CDR3nt: TGTGCCAGCAGCAGGGACAACTACGAGCAGTACTTC
CDR3aa: CASSRDNYEQYF

v_gene: TRBV11-2
d_gene: TRBD2
abundance: .
j_gene: TRBJ2-1
CDR3nt: TGTGCCAGCAGCTTACGGGGGGACTCCTACAATGAGCAGTTCTTC
CDR3aa: CASSLRGDSYNEQFF

v_gene: TRBV4-3
d_gene: .
abundance: .
j_gene: TRBJ2-7
CDR3nt: TGCGCCAGCAGCCAAGATTTGATTCGCCAGGGGCTGTACTTC
CDR3aa: CASSQDLIRQGLYF

v_gene: TRBV11-2
d_gene: TRBD2
abundance: few
j_gene: TRBJ2-7
CDR3nt: TGTGCCAGCAGTCCCTATAGCGGGTCCTCCTACGAGCAGTACTTC
CDR3aa: CASSPYSGSSYEQYF

v_gene: TRBV5-6
d_gene: .
abundance: .
j_gene: TRBJ2-7
CDR3nt: TGTGCCAGCAGCTTGGGCAGGGATGACGAGCAGTACTTC
CDR3aa: CASSLGRDDEQYF

v_gene: TRBV3-1/TRBV3-2
d_gene: .
abundance: .
j_gene: TRBJ1-6
CDR3nt: TGTGCCAGCAGCCAAGGTCCCGATTCACCCCTCCACTTT
CDR3aa: CASSQGPDSPLHF

v_gene: TRBV6-9
d_gene: .
abundance: once
j_gene: TRBJ2-7
CDR3nt: TGTGCCAGCAGTTATCGGGGATACGAGCAGTACTTC
CDR3aa: CASSYRGYEQYF

v_gene: TRBV6-5
d_gene: .
abundance: .
j_gene: TRBJ2-1
CDR3nt: TGTGCCAGCAGTTACTCGAAGTCTAGCTCCTACAATGAGCAGTTCTTC
CDR3aa: CASSYSKSSSYNEQFF

v_gene: TRBV19
d_gene: .
abundance: .
j_gene: TRBJ2-7
CDR3nt: TGTGCCAGTAGCAGGCAGGGCTACGAGCAGTACTTC
CDR3aa: CASSRQGYEQYF

v_gene: TRBV2
d_gene: TRBD1
abundance: .
j_gene: TRBJ1-5
CDR3nt: TGTGCCAGCAGGGGGACAGCGAGCAATCAGCCCCAGCATTTT
CDR3aa: CASRGTASNQPQHF

v_gene: TRBV7-9
d_gene: .
abundance: .
j_gene: TRBJ1-4
CDR3nt: TGTGCCAGCAGCCTAGATCAGGGAGGAAAACTGTTTTTT
CDR3aa: CASSLDQGGKLFF

v_gene: TRBV7-2
d_gene: TRBD1
abundance: .
j_gene: TRBJ1-2
CDR3nt: TGTGCCAGCAGCCAGGACAGGGAAGATGGCTACACCTTC
CDR3aa: CASSQDREDGYTF

v_gene: TRBV27
d_gene: .
abundance: few
j_gene: TRBJ2-3
CDR3nt: TGTGCCAGCAGTTTACGAGCCTTACCCGAAGCCTTCACAGATACGCAGTATTTT
CDR3aa: CASSLRALPEAFTDTQYF

v_gene: TRBV7-9
d_gene: .
abundance: .
j_gene: TRBJ2-5
CDR3nt: TGTGCCAGCAGCTTAGCTTTAGCGCTGGAGACCCAGTACTTC
CDR3aa: CASSLALALETQYF

v_gene: TRBV6-5
d_gene: .
abundance: .
j_gene: TRBJ2-7
CDR3nt: TGTGCCAGCAGTCGACAAACTACAGGTACCGAGCAGTACTTC
CDR3aa: CASSRQTTGTEQYF

v_gene: TRBV9
d_gene: TRBD2
abundance: .
j_gene: TRBJ2-3
CDR3nt: TGTGCCAGCAGCGTAGGAGCGGGAGTCAGCACAGATACGCAGTATTTT
CDR3aa: CASSVGAGVSTDTQYF

v_gene: TRBV25-1
d_gene: .
abundance: .
j_gene: TRBJ1-4
CDR3nt: TGTGCCAGCAGTGGGTCCCGGGGGGGACTGTTTTTT
CDR3aa: CASSGSRGGLFF

v_gene: TRBV29-1
d_gene: .
abundance: .
j_gene: TRBJ1-1
CDR3nt: TGCAGCGTTGAAAAACAGGGAGGGAGTACTGAAGCTTTCTTT
CDR3aa: CSVEKQGGSTEAFF

v_gene: TRBV30
d_gene: .
abundance: .
j_gene: TRBJ2-7
CDR3nt: TGTGCCGGCCGGGAGTTGACCTACGAGCAGTACTTC
CDR3aa: CAGRELTYEQYF

v_gene: TRBV6-5
d_gene: .
abundance: .
j_gene: TRBJ1-1
CDR3nt: TGTGCCATCTACAGGAACACTGAAGCTTTCTTT
CDR3aa: CAIYRNTEAFF

v_gene: TRBV19
d_gene: .
abundance: .
j_gene: TRBJ2-2
CDR3nt: TGTGCCAGTAGTATCCAGGGGCCCACGGGCACCGGGGAGCTGTTTTTT
CDR3aa: CASSIQGPTGTGELFF

v_gene: TRBV30
d_gene: TRBD1
abundance: .
j_gene: TRBJ1-4
CDR3nt: TGTGCCTGGAGTGTATCGGCAGGGGGTGAAAAACTGTTTTTT
CDR3aa: CAWSVSAGGEKLFF

v_gene: TRBV19
d_gene: .
abundance: .
j_gene: TRBJ1-5
CDR3nt: TGTGCCAGTAGTATAGATTGGGGGGATTCAAGCAATCAGCCCCAGCATTTT
CDR3aa: CASSIDWGDSSNQPQHF

v_gene: TRBV12-5
d_gene: .
abundance: .
j_gene: TRBJ1-4
CDR3nt: TGTGCTAGTGGTTCTGCGGACATTAATGAAAAACTGTTTTTT
CDR3aa: CASGSADINEKLFF

v_gene: TRBV11-2
d_gene: .
abundance: .
j_gene: TRBJ1-4
CDR3nt: TGTGCCAGCAGCACAGAGCGGAGGCGGGGCAACCCTAATGAAAAACTGTTTTTT
CDR3aa: CASSTERRRGNPNEKLFF

v_gene: TRBV28
d_gene: .
abundance: .
j_gene: TRBJ2-7
CDR3nt: TGTGCCAGCAGTGGGTTGCAGGATCCCGAGCAGTACTTC
CDR3aa: CASSGLQDPEQYF

v_gene: TRBV7-8
d_gene: .
abundance: .
j_gene: TRBJ2-7
CDR3nt: TGTGCCAGCAGCTTAGAAGGGAGATCCTACGAGCAGTACTTC
CDR3aa: CASSLEGRSYEQYF

v_gene: TRBV6-1
d_gene: .
abundance: .
j_gene: TRBJ1-5
CDR3nt: TGTGCCAGCAGTGAAGGTGTAACAGAACCAAGACAGCCCCAGCATTTT
CDR3aa: CASSEGVTEPRQPQHF

v_gene: TRBV10-3
d_gene: .
abundance: .
j_gene: TRBJ2-7
CDR3nt: TGTGCCATCAGCACTTCAGGGGGGCCTGACGAGCAGTACTTC
CDR3aa: CAISTSGGPDEQYF

v_gene: TRBV7-2
d_gene: .
abundance: once
j_gene: TRBJ2-5
CDR3nt: TGTGCCAGCAGCTTAGGTGGCAGATCGGAGACCCAGTACTTC
CDR3aa: CASSLGGRSETQYF

v_gene: TRBV9
d_gene: .
abundance: .
j_gene: TRBJ2-1
CDR3nt: TGTGCCAGCAGCGTAGACCTAGCGAAATACAATGAGCAGTTCTTC
CDR3aa: CASSVDLAKYNEQFF

v_gene: TRBV2
d_gene: .
abundance: .
j_gene: TRBJ1-1
CDR3nt: TGTGCCAGCAGTGAACAGGAGGGAGTCACTGAAGCTTTCTTT
CDR3aa: CASSEQEGVTEAFF